Described below is a single T cell receptor (beta chain) sequence and its context. What it binds is not known. Primers: 60 Vbeta forward and 13 Jbeta reverse. How the authors handled the data: Later, an analysis found roughly 80 million unique TCR beta chains, and some 10 million of these were shared. Method: immunoSEQ multiplex PCR; TCRdb's copy keeps in-frame clones and lacks some. The V and J calls and clone size come from that table; D and trimming were worked out from the DNA. The sample includes 120,000 or so clones, roughly 80% of them seen just once. Germline trimming cut 1 base from V and 4 bases from J; bases unmatched to any gene: 6. CDR1 SGDLS and CDR2 YYNGEE come from the germline V gene. This CDR3 region has 15 residues. The sample is drawn from a study of cytomegalovirus exposure and HLA in healthy donors. Study-level findings and limits: A later analysis found common viral pathogens apparently linked to several of the most significant clusters.

The V call is TRBV9, the J call TRBJ2-3; 7 positions match TRBD1. This clonotype was sampled from a male donor in good health and CMV-seropositive. Sequencing was performed on PBMCs. The DNA of the CDR3 is TGTGCCAGCAGCGTAACAGGGGCGCCCCCAGATACGCAGTATTTT. It is translated as CASSVTGAPPDTQYF.